The 15 T cell receptor beta chains listed next were all sequenced from one sample in a study of response to subunit inactivated influenza vaccine listed by TCRdb under 2018. The time point label, read with the paper, signifies: approximately 45 days after influenza vaccine administration. Library prep was done by RT-PCR. TCRdb shows the sequencer as Illumina HiSeq 2500. TCRdb reprocessed the public reads (quality trimming at Q25 with fastp, clone calling with MiXCR) and kept in-frame beta chains. Rows are unified per CDR3 protein, each entry keeping the most common DNA and genes. Within this sample are more than 400,000 distinct CDR3 sequences, with about a tenth of them counted one time only. Of the sample, approximately 12% falls within the top ten clones. The material was PBMCs from blood, obtained around seven weeks after vaccination. The receptors come from a man aged 50-59 years who received an inactivated influenza vaccine. Donor details come from another sample of the same person, matched by shared clones.

This clonotype has only a few counts. The chain links TRBV10-3 to TRBJ2-7; possibly TRBD2 for D (6 bases). The length of the CDR3 is 15 residues. V dropped 6 bases and J dropped 2 bases, with 17 bases sitting between them. Germline lookup yields CDR1 ENHRY and CDR2 SYGVKD. DNA of the CDR3: TGTGCCATCAGCCAATCTCTAGCGTCCCCCTACGAGCAGTACTTC. This encodes CAISQSLASPYEQYF.

This clonotype was observed many times. The chain is built from TRBV5-1 and TRBJ2-1, with D possibly matching TRBD1 (5 bases). The CDR3 length is 14 residues. V was trimmed by 6 bases and J by 6 bases, leaving 16 bases between them. CDR1 SGHRS and CDR2 YFSETQ come from the germline V gene. The chain's CDR3 is CASTIGQDVNEQFF. The CDR3 DNA reads TGCGCCAGCACGATAGGACAAGACGTCAATGAGCAGTTCTTC. The full variable domain, completed using reference TRBV5-1 and TRBJ2-1, is KAGVTQTPRYLIKTRGQQVTLSCSPISGHRSVSWYQQTPGQGLQFLFEYFSETQRNKGNFPGRFSGRQFSNSRSEMNVSTLELGDSALYLCASTIGQDVNEQFFGPGTRLTVL.

This clonotype was observed a few times. The chain has TRBV20-1 and TRBJ2-7; 8 bases are shared with TRBD2. V gave up 0 bases and J gave up 3 bases; unmatched junction bases: 4. CDR3 length: 14 amino acids. CDR1 and CDR2 (germline): DFQATT, SNEGSKA (reference sequence). This CDR3 is CSARDGTSDYEQYF. The CDR3 DNA is TGCAGTGCTAGAGATGGGACTAGTGACTACGAGCAGTACTTC.

The rearrangement links TRBV11-2 to TRBJ2-3; unclear D gene. V lost 0 bases and J lost 4, with 11 bases in between. Germline V gives CDR1 SGHAT, CDR2 FQNNGV. The CDR3 runs to 15 residues. DNA of the CDR3: TGTGCCAGCAGCTTAGAGGTCTATTTTTCAGATACGCAGTATTTT. Amino acid sequence: CASSLEVYFSDTQYF.

In this sample, this clonotype turned up a few times. The chain employs TRBV12-3 or TRBV12-4 and TRBJ2-5; the match to TRBD1 covers 7 bases. The junction had 5 bases not matched to a gene; V was cut back by 5 bases and J by 5 bases. CDR3 length equals 13 residues. CDR3 residues: CASSAQGVETQYF. CDR3 in DNA: TGTGCCAGCAGTGCCCAGGGGGTGGAGACCCAGTACTTC.

This clonotype showed up many times. The rearrangement joins TRBV15 to TRBJ1-3; D is perhaps TRBD1 (6 bases). This CDR3 comprises 16 residues. The V and J ends lost 0 bases and 0 bases respectively, with 9 bases between them. Looked up from germline, CDR1 is LNHNV and CDR2 is YYDKDF (reference sequence). In DNA form, the CDR3 reads TGTGCCACCAGCAGAGAAGGGGGGGGCTCTGGAAACACCATATATTTT. Translated, it gives CATSREGGGSGNTIYF.

This clonotype was seen repeatedly, ten times or more. The chain carries TRBV7-2 and TRBJ1-2; the match to TRBD1 covers 8 bases. CDR3 size: 17 residues. CDR1 is SGHTA, CDR2 FQGNSA, per germline. With V trimmed by 3 bases and J by 4 bases, 13 bases remained unmatched. The CDR3 region is CASSFPRTGLHAYGYTF. In DNA form, the CDR3 reads TGTGCCAGCAGCTTCCCACGGACAGGGTTGCATGCCTATGGCTACACCTTC. The complete variable domain, with remaining parts taken from reference TRBV7-2 and TRBJ1-2, reads GAGVSQSPSNKVTEKGKDVELRCDPISGHTALYWYRQSLGQGLEFLIYFQGNSAPDKSGLPSDRFSAERTGGSVSTLTIQRTQQEDSAVYLCASSFPRTGLHAYGYTFGSGTRLTVV.

V is TRBV6-2 or TRBV6-3 and J is TRBJ2-2; 10 positions agree with TRBD1. The J segment lost 2 bases and the V segment lost 6 bases, leaving 18 bases of the junction unmatched. The V gene's germline CDR1 is MNHEY and CDR2 SVGEGT. CDR3 size: 20 residues. The chain's CDR3 is CASSYGLDRGRLKNTGELFF. In DNA, the CDR3 is TGTGCCAGCAGCTATGGCCTAGACAGGGGGCGCCTTAAAAACACCGGGGAGCTGTTTTTT.

This clonotype appeared many times. The rearrangement joins TRBV20-1 to TRBJ2-7, with D perhaps matching TRBD1 (5 bases). V was shortened by 2 bases and J by 5 bases, with 7 bases between the two germline ends. CDR3 size: 11 residues. The germline V gene encodes CDR1 DFQATT and CDR2 SNEGSKA (reference sequence). CDR3: CSARQGHEQYF. The CDR3 DNA reads as TGCAGTGCTAGACAGGGCCACGAGCAGTACTTC.

There are many counts of this clonotype. The chain is built from TRBV12-3 or TRBV12-4 and TRBJ2-5, with 15 bases aligning to TRBD2. This CDR3 is built from 15 residues. Trimming removed 6 bases from V and 2 bases from J; junction bases left unmatched: 1. DNA of the CDR3: TGTGCCAGCAGCGGGACTAGCGGGGGGCAAGAGACCCAGTACTTC. Encoded protein: CASSGTSGGQETQYF.

This clonotype appeared a few times. The chain is built from TRBV5-1 and TRBJ1-5, with D possibly matching TRBD1 (6 bases). The V end lost 1 base, the J end lost 7 bases, and 15 bases lay between the germline ends. Germline V gene lookup returns CDR1 SGHRS and CDR2 YFSETQ. The CDR3 spans 15 residues. Written as DNA, the CDR3 is TGCGCCAGCAGCTTGACAGGGTCGGGTGAGCAGCCCCAGCATTTT. Translating gives CASSLTGSGEQPQHF.

This clonotype was detected ten times or more. V and J are TRBV6-1 and TRBJ2-5, with D perhaps assigned TRBD1 or TRBD2 (5 bases each). Trimming pared 5 bases from V and 2 bases from J, leaving 12 bases between. The CDR3 is made up of 14 amino acids. The germline V gene encodes CDR1 MNHNS and CDR2 SASEGT. CDR3 DNA sequence: TGTGCCAGCAGTCCGGGACGATCGCAAGAGACCCAGTACTTC. Translated, it gives CASSPGRSQETQYF.

The chain employs TRBV18 and TRBJ1-5, with TRBD1 as a possible D gene (5 bases). The V gene lost 3 bases and the J gene lost 0 bases, with 12 bases spanning the gap. The germline gives CDR1 KGHSH, CDR2 LQKENI. This CDR3 is 16 amino acids long. The CDR3 reads CASSPGTPDSNQPQHF. CDR3 DNA: TGTGCCAGCTCACCCGGGACGCCCGATAGCAATCAGCCCCAGCATTTT. The variable domain in full, with the rest retrieved from reference TRBV18 and TRBJ1-5, is NAGVMQNPRHLVRRRGQEARLRCSPMKGHSHVYWYRQLPEEGLKFMVYLQKENIIDESGMPKERFSAEFPKEGPSILRIQQVVRGDSAAYFCASSPGTPDSNQPQHFGDGTRLSIL.

The chain couples TRBV4-1 to TRBJ1-6; D is perhaps TRBD1 (5 bases). Trimming removed 0 bases at V and 9 bases at J, with 12 bases between. There are 15 residues in the CDR3. Germline CDR1 MGHRA, CDR2 YSYEKL. The DNA for the CDR3 is TGCGCCAGCAGCCAAGAACAGGACTTAGGTTCACCCCTCCACTTT. Its translation: CASSQEQDLGSPLHF.

This clonotype occurred a few times. V is TRBV13 and J is TRBJ1-6, with D tentatively TRBD1 (6 bases). This CDR3 has 15 amino acids. CDR1 is PRHDT and CDR2 is FYEKMQ in the germline V gene (reference sequence). V lost 0 bases, J lost 7 bases, and 10 bases lay in between. DNA for the CDR3: TGTGCCAGCAGCTTAGGGCGGGGGCGGAATTCACCCCTCCACTTT. Amino acid sequence: CASSLGRGRNSPLHF.